This T cell receptor (beta chain) was found in a study of cytomegalovirus exposure and HLA in healthy donors. At the level of the study: Researchers found that roughly 77% of 300 to 450 genotyped donors fell within the Caucasian-associated ancestry cluster. Notes on the study in general: Later analysis showed most CMV-associated TCR beta chains appearing HLA-restricted. Researchers counted roughly 150 TCR beta chains as cytomegalovirus-associated.

The CDR3 spans 13 residues. Germline values: CDR1 MGHDK, CDR2 SYGVNS. Trimming removed 8 bases from V and 8 bases from J, with 15 bases in between. PCR involved 60 Vbeta and 13 Jbeta primers. Some clones are missing from TCRdb's copy, which holds only in-frame ones; the method was immunoSEQ multiplex PCR. Of about 140,000 clones listed, under 90% are singletons. This clone was seen a handful of times. Its antigen is unidentified. Nominal health characterized the donors when sampled, though unrecorded immune exposures were likely. Sequencing was carried out using PBMCs. V gene TRBV25-1 combines with J gene TRBJ1-4; D not certain. This clonotype originated in a male donor in good health and CMV-seronegative. For the CDR3, the DNA is TGTGCCAGCTATAGTAGGACGGGGGAAAAACTGTTTTTT. This sequence encodes CASYSRTGEKLFF.